This T cell receptor beta chain was captured by sequencing in a study of blood T cells in healthy people across ages. Combining a sample-barcoded 5' primer with a J-beta primer mix, a second PCR ran for roughly 6 to 12 cycles. TCRdb fed the 5' RACE reads into MiXCR, producing one record per CDR3 protein. This table has 700,000 to 850,000 distinct CDR3 sequences, roughly 35% appearing once. With regard to this clonotype: At one boundary the junction diverges from the germline segment, which might be a read error.

Sequencing used blood. The TCR comes from a man younger than 35 in good health.

CDR3 residues: CATSTGDSCEQYF. The CDR3 bases are TGTGCCACCAGCACTGGGGACTCCTGCGAGCAGTACTTC. The chain has TRBV15 and TRBJ2-7; TRBD2 might be the D (6 bases). The CDR3 is 13 residues long. The V gene's germline CDR1 is LNHNV and CDR2 YYDKDF (reference sequence).